Each of the 11 T cell receptor beta chains below was sequenced from the same sample in a study of shared clonotypes between healthy human individuals. The table came from immunoSEQ multiplex PCR; TCRdb's copy has only in-frame clones and leaves some out. Altogether fewer than 850,000 clones are present, about 96% being singletons, with the ten largest covering about 0.21%. Naive CD8 isolation took CD45RO-negative cells positively selected for CCR7 and excluded terminally differentiated effector memory CD45RA+ cells. The sequencing sample was made of naive CD8+ T cells sorted from blood. Source of these receptors: a man under 40 in good health.

On this clone: Distinct nucleotide sequences in the sample also encode this CDR3. V and J are TRBV4-3 and TRBJ2-7, with D possibly being TRBD1 or TRBD2 (5 bases each). The germline V gene encodes CDR1 LGHNA and CDR2 YSLEER. Trimming removed 0 bases from V and 1 base from J, with 10 bases in between. The CDR3 sequence is 15 residues long. The CDR3 bases are TGCGCCAGCAGCCAAGACCGGGGACCATCCTACGAGCAGTACTTC. Its translation is CASSQDRGPSYEQYF.

The CDR3 sequence: CASSLLGTSGASYNEQFF. Here the CDR3 DNA reads TGTGCCAGCAGTTTATTGGGGACTAGCGGTGCATCCTACAATGAGCAGTTCTTC. The chain uses TRBV27 and TRBJ2-1, with 11 bases matching TRBD2. This CDR3 region has 18 residues. Germline values: CDR1 MNHEY, CDR2 SMNVEV (reference sequence). With 1 base clipped from V and 1 base from J, the junction kept 6 bases outside the gene matches.

This chain uses TRBV19 with TRBJ2-7; the D gene is possibly TRBD2 (6 bases). This CDR3 is built from 14 residues. Trimming pared 6 bases from V and 2 bases from J, leaving 14 bases between. Germline CDR1 reads LNHDA; CDR2 reads SQIVND (reference sequence). CDR3 sequence reads: CASSHGAGTYEQYF. The CDR3 DNA sequence: TGTGCCAGTAGCCACGGGGCGGGGACCTACGAGCAGTACTTC.

The genes are TRBV10-3 and TRBJ2-7, with 11 bases identical to TRBD1. V lost 0 bases and J lost 3; bases outside the gene matches: 4. This CDR3 is 16 amino acids long. Looked up from germline, CDR1 is ENHRY and CDR2 is SYGVKD. CDR3 protein: CAISESGTGGIYEQYF. The CDR3 bases are TGTGCCATCAGTGAGTCGGGGACAGGGGGAATCTACGAGCAGTACTTC.

The chain carries TRBV2 and TRBJ2-1; D uncertain. V gave up 8 bases and J gave up 1 base, with 9 bases separating them. This CDR3 region has 13 residues. Germline lookup yields CDR1 SNHLY and CDR2 FYNNEI. The CDR3 is CASLGLSYNEQFF. As DNA, the CDR3 is TGTGCCAGCCTCGGGCTATCCTACAATGAGCAGTTCTTC.

CDR3 amino acids: CASSFAGEETQYF. The CDR3 bases are TGTGCCAGCAGCTTTGCCGGTGAAGAGACCCAGTACTTC. This chain joins TRBV5-4 and TRBJ2-5; D remains unclear. Germline CDR1 is SGHNT and CDR2 is YYREEE (reference sequence). The CDR3 is 13 amino acids. Trimming shortened V by 2 bases and J by 3 bases, and 8 bases separated the two germline ends.

The CDR3 spells CASSLGGPTYEQYF. The CDR3, as DNA: TGTGCCAGCAGTTTGGGGGGTCCCACCTACGAGCAGTACTTC. The chain joins TRBV28 to TRBJ2-7, with D possibly matching TRBD2 (6 bases). Germline CDR1 reads MDHEN; CDR2 reads SYDVKM. CDR3 length: 14 residues. Trimming pared 3 bases from V and 2 bases from J, leaving 11 bases between.

The chain carries TRBV29-1 and TRBJ2-5; 10 bases align to TRBD1. Germline V gene data show CDR1 as SQVTM and CDR2 as ANQGSEA. V gave up 4 bases and J gave up 4 bases; unmatched junction bases: 3. This CDR3 spans 13 amino acids. CDR3 DNA: TGCAGCGTTGTGGGACAGGGGTCAGAGACCCAGTACTTC. It translates to CSVVGQGSETQYF.

The rearrangement links TRBV7-9 to TRBJ1-5; a possible D gene is TRBD1 (5 bases). Germline values: CDR1 SEHNR, CDR2 FQNEAQ (reference sequence). The ends were cut back, 6 bases at V and 4 bases at J, with 7 bases in the middle. This CDR3 comprises 12 residues. In nucleotides, the CDR3 is TGTGCCAGCAGGGCAGGGAATCAGCCCCAGCATTTT. Protein product: CASRAGNQPQHF.

In regard to this clone: The sample contains more than one DNA sequence encoding this CDR3. The genes are TRBV7-9 and TRBJ2-7, with D maybe TRBD2 (5 bases). This CDR3 is built from 14 residues. Trimming stripped 5 bases from V and 2 bases from J, with 13 bases between. Germline V CDR1 and CDR2: SEHNR, FQNEAQ (reference sequence). The DNA for the CDR3 is TGTGCCAGCAGCGCCCCGGGAACCCCCTACGAGCAGTACTTC. The encoded protein is CASSAPGTPYEQYF.

The chain combines TRBV29-1 with TRBJ2-1; 11 nucleotides agree with TRBD2. Germline-derived CDR1 and CDR2 are SQVTM and ANQGSEA. The trim removed 4 bases at V and 7 bases at J, leaving 6 bases unmatched. CDR3 length: 14 residues. CDR3 protein: CSVVVAGGRNEQFF. The CDR3 DNA is TGCAGCGTTGTGGTAGCGGGAGGGCGTAATGAGCAGTTCTTC.